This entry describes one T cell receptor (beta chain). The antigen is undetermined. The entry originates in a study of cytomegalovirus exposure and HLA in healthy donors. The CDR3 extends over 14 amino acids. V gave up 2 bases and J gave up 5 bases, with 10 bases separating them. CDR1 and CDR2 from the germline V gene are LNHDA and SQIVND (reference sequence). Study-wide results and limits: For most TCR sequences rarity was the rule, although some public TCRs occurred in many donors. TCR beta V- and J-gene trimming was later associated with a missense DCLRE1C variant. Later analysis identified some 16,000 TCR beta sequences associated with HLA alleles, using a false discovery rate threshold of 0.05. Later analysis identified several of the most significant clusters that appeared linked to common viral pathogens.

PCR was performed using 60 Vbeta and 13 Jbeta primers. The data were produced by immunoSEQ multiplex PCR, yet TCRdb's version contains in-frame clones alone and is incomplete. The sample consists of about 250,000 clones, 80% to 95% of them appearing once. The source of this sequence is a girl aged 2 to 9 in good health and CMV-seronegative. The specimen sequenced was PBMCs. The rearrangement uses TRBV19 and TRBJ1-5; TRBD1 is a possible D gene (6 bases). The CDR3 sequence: CASSIYPGDQPQHF. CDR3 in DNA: TGTGCCAGTAGTATATATCCAGGGGATCAGCCCCAGCATTTT.